A selection of T cell receptor beta chains follows, all from one sample in a study of T cell repertoires in cytomegalovirus infection. TCRdb re-called the reads with MiXCR, one entry per CDR3 protein. Seen here are about 740,000 distinct CDR3 sequences, approximately 33% observed once, and the top ten hold approximately 18%. Their specific antigens are unknown. This specimen was cultured PBMCs, taken from culture after CMV antigen stimulation. These TCRs come from a human donor in good health (CMV status not recorded). Some clones in this sample may be carry-over from other donors' samples. CDR3s include the opening cysteine and the closing phenylalanine or tryptophan. The D gene is left open where the match is weak. Part of the rows lack a size; the others show once, few, many or a class for expanded clones.

cdr3_length,clone_size,v_call,j_call,d_call,cdr3_aa,cdr3_nt
14,.,TRBV4-3,TRBJ2-7,TRBD2,CASSPGTSGHEQYF,TGCGCCAGCAGCCCCGGGACTAGCGGCCACGAGCAGTACTTC
16,.,TRBV10-3,TRBJ1-1,.,CAISESNGRANTEAFF,TGTGCCATCAGTGAGTCGAACGGCAGGGCGAACACTGAAGCTTTCTTT
15,.,TRBV6-2/TRBV6-3,TRBJ1-6,.,CASSYSGTRDSPLHF,TGTGCCAGCAGTTACTCCGGGACACGAGATTCACCCCTCCACTTT
17,.,TRBV5-4,TRBJ2-4,.,CASSLGGGPLAKNIQYF,TGTGCCAGCAGCTTGGGGGGGGGCCCTCTAGCCAAAAACATTCAGTACTTC
15,.,TRBV11-2,TRBJ1-1,TRBD1,CASSLMGQGGTEAFF,TGTGCCAGCAGCTTAATGGGACAGGGTGGCACTGAAGCTTTCTTT
17,few,TRBV4-2,TRBJ2-7,.,CASSQDRSLASSYEQYF,TGTGCCAGCAGCCAAGATCGGAGCTTGGCGAGCTCCTACGAGCAGTACTTC
14,.,TRBV2,TRBJ1-1,TRBD1,CASSERGLSTEAFF,TGTGCCAGCAGTGAAAGGGGGCTGAGCACTGAAGCTTTCTTT
15,.,TRBV11-2,TRBJ2-1,.,CASSPMTPGDNEQFF,TGTGCCAGCAGCCCTATGACCCCCGGGGACAATGAGCAGTTCTTC
13,.,TRBV7-6,TRBJ2-1,.,CASSAGTYNELFF,TGTGCCAGCAGCGCCGGGACGTACAATGAGCTGTTCTTC
13,.,TRBV19,TRBJ1-5,.,CASSITGNQPQHF,TGTGCCAGTAGTATTACAGGGAATCAGCCCCAGCATTTT
14,many,TRBV7-2,TRBJ2-4,TRBD2,CASSLAGGGNIQYF,TGTGCCAGCAGCTTGGCGGGAGGTGGAAACATTCAGTACTTC
17,.,TRBV4-3,TRBJ2-2,TRBD2,CASSSGTSYSRTGELFF,TGCGCCAGCAGCTCCGGGACTAGCTACTCGCGGACCGGGGAGCTGTTTTTT
15,.,TRBV2,TRBJ2-5,TRBD2,CASNSGGGRGETQYF,TGTGCCAGCAATTCCGGAGGCGGGAGGGGAGAGACCCAGTACTTC